The following is a T cell receptor beta chain sequence with its context. These data originate in a study of blood T cells in healthy people across ages. The ends were cut back, 5 bases at V and 3 bases at J, with 13 bases in the middle. CDR1 SGHAT and CDR2 FQNNGV come from the germline V gene. The CDR3 is 14 residues long. Primed by a sample-barcoded 5' primer and a J-beta primer mix, a second PCR proceeded for about 7 to 12 cycles. Each cDNA molecule, via a template-switch adaptor with 12 random nucleotides, was tagged. From the 5' RACE reads, TCRdb called clonotypes with MiXCR, one entry per CDR3 protein. This table holds 550,000 to 700,000 distinct CDR3 sequences, 27% found once.

J is TRBJ1-2 and V is TRBV11-2; D might be TRBD1 (5 bases). What was sequenced was blood. This TCR was recovered from a woman in her seventies in good health. Here the CDR3 reads CASSPLWGDYGYTF. CDR3 bases: TGTGCCAGCAGCCCCCTTTGGGGGGACTATGGCTACACCTTC.